This T cell receptor beta chain was identified in a study of T-cell memory formation after mild COVID-19. This CDR3 has 13 residues. Germline CDR1 SGHVS, CDR2 FQNEAQ. V was pared by 5 bases and J by 6 bases, with 14 bases between. TCRdb redid the calling of the 5' RACE reads with MiXCR, one entry per CDR3 protein. In the table there are about 500,000 distinct CDR3 sequences, roughly 22% of which are singletons. J is TRBJ2-7 and V is TRBV7-8; weak D call: TRBD1 (5 bases). Sequencing was performed on PBMCs or a T cell subset sorted from them (not recorded which). This TCR was recovered from an adult woman who had mild COVID-19 (a few samples of this study predate the infection). Cell type and time point are not known. CDR3 nucleotide sequence: TGTGCCAGCAGCGTTATTTGGGGCGCCGAGCAGTACTTC. It is translated as CASSVIWGAEQYF.